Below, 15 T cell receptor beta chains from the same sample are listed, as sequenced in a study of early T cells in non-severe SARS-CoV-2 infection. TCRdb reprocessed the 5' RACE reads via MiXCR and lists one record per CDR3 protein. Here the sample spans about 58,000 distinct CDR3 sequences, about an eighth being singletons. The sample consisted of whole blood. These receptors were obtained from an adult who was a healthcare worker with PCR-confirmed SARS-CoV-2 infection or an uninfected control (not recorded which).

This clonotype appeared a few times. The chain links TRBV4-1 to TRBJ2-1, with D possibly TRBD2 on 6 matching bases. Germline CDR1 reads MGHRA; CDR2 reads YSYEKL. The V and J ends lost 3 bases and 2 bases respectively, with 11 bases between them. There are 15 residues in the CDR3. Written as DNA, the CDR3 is TGCGCCAGCAGCCACCTCGCGGGAACCTACAATGAGCAGTTCTTC. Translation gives CASSHLAGTYNEQFF.

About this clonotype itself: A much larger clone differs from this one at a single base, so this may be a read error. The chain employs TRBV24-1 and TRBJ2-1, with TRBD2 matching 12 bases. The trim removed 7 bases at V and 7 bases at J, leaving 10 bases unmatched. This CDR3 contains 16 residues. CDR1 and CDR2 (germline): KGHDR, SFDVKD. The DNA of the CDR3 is TGTGCCACCAGCGAATACCGACTAGCGGGAGCTAATGAGCAGTTCTTC. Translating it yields CATSEYRLAGANEQFF.

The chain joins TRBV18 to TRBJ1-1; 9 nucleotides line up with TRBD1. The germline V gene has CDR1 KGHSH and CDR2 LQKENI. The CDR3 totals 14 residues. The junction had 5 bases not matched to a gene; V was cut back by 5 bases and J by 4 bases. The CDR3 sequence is CASSTGQGRTEAFF. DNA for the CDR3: TGTGCCAGCTCAACAGGACAGGGGCGCACTGAAGCTTTCTTT.

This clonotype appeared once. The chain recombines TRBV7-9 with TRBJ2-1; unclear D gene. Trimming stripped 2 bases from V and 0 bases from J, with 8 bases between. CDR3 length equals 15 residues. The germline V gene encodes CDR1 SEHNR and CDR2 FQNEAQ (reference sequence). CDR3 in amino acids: CASSLLASSYNEQFF. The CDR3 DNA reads TGTGCCAGCAGCTTACTCGCAAGCTCCTACAATGAGCAGTTCTTC. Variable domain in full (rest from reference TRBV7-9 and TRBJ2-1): DTGVSQNPRHKITKRGQNVTFRCDPISEHNRLYWYRQTLGQGPEFLTYFQNEAQLEKSRLLSDRFSAERPKGSFSTLEIQRTEQGDSAMYLCASSLLASSYNEQFFGPGTRLTVL.

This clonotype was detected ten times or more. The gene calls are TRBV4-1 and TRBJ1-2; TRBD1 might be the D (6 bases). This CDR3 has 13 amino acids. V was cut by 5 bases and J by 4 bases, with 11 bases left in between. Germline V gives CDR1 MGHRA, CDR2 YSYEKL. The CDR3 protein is CASSSGTPYGYTF. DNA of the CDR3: TGCGCCAGCAGCTCCGGGACACCCTATGGCTACACCTTC.

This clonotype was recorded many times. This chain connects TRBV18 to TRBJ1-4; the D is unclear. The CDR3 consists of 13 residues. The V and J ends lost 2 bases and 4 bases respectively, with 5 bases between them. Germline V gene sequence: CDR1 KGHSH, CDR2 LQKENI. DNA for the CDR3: TGTGCCAGCTCACCAACTCTTAATGAAAAACTGTTTTTT. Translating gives CASSPTLNEKLFF.

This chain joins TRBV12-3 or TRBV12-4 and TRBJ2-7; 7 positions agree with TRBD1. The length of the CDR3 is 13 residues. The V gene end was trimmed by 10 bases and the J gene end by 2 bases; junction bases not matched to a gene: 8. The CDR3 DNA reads TGTGCCACCGCGGCCGGGACAGCCTACGAGCAGTACTTC. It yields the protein CATAAGTAYEQYF.

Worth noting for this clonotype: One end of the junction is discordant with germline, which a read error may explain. CDR3 region: CASSLGQGEVF. The CDR3 DNA follows: TGTGCCAGCAGCTTAGGGCAGGGCGAGGTCTTC. The chain has TRBV7-9 and TRBJ2-1; a possible D gene is TRBD1 (5 bases). The germline V gene has CDR1 SEHNR and CDR2 FQNEAQ (reference sequence). CDR3 length: 11 residues.

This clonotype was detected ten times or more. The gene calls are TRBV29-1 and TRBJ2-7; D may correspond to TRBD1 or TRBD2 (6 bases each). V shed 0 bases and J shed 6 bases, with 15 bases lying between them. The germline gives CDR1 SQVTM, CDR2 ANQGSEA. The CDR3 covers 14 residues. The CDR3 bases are TGCAGCGTTGAAGACTCGGCCAGGGGAGGCGAGCAGTACTTC. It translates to CSVEDSARGGEQYF.

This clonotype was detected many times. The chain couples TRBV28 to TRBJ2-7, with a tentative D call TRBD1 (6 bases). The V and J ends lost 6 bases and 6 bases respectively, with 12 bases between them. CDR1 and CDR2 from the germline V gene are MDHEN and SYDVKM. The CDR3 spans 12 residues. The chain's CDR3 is CASSANRVEQYF. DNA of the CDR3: TGTGCCAGCAGCGCCAACAGGGTCGAGCAGTACTTC.

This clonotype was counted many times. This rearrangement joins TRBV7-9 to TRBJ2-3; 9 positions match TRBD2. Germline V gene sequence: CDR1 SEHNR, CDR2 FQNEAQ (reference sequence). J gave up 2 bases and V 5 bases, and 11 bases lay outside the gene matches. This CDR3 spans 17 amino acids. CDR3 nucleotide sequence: TGTGCCAGCAGCCAGCATGGTAGCGGGGGTTACACAGATACGCAGTATTTT. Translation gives CASSQHGSGGYTDTQYF.

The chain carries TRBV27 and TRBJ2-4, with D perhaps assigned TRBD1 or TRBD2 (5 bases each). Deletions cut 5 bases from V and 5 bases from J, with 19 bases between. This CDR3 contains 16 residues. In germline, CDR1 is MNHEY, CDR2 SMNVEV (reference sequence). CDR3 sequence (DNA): TGTGCCAGCAGTCAACCGGGACGGCGGGCCGAAAACATTCAGTACTTC. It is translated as CASSQPGRRAENIQYF.

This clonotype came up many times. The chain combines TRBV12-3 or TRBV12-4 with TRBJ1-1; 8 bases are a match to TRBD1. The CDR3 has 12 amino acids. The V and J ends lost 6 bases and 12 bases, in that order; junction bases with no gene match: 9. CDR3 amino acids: CASSPRGQKSFF. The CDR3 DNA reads TGTGCCAGCAGCCCCAGGGGGCAAAAATCTTTCTTT.

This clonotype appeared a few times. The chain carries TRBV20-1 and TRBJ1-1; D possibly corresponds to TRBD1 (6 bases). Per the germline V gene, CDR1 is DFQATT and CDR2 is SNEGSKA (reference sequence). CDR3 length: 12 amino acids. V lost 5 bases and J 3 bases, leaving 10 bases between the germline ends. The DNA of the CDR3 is TGCAGTGCTCCGGACAGCTACACTGAAGCTTTCTTT. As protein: CSAPDSYTEAFF.

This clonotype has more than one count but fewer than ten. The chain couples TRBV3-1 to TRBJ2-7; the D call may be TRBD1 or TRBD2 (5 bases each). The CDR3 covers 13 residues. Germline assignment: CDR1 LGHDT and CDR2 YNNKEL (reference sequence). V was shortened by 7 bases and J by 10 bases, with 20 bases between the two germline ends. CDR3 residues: CASTRGRLSEQYF. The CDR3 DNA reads TGTGCCAGCACCCGGGGCCGCCTGAGTGAACAGTACTTC.